The 20 T cell receptor beta chains in this list originate from one sample, sequenced in a study of T cell responses to AZD1222 COVID-19 vaccine. TCRdb's table, derived via immunoSEQ multiplex PCR, lists solely in-frame clones and lacks some. The table has around 140,000 clones, about 94% seen once; the top ten hold 4.5% to 6%. The starting material was peripheral blood, obtained on day 0 of AZD1222 vaccination. These receptors all come from an adult in good health.

The rearrangement links TRBV9 to TRBJ1-1; 7 bases align to TRBD1. Germline V gene data show CDR1 as SGDLS and CDR2 as YYNGEE. V was pared by 0 bases and J by 7 bases, with 6 bases of the junction left unmatched. CDR3 length equals 14 residues. The CDR3 DNA reads as TGTGCCAGCAGCGTAGCACAGGGGTTGGGTGAAGCTTTCTTT. Translation gives CASSVAQGLGEAFF.

The chain couples TRBV5-1 to TRBJ2-1; D might be TRBD1 or TRBD2, each matching 5 bases. V dropped 3 bases and J dropped 6 bases, with 16 bases sitting between them. Germline assignment: CDR1 SGHRS and CDR2 YFSETQ. The CDR3 sequence is 15 residues long. CDR3 nucleotide sequence: TGCGCCAGCAGCTCCTATGATGGGGGTGGCAATGAGCAGTTCTTC. It yields the protein CASSSYDGGGNEQFF.

This clone has a single count. In DNA form, the CDR3 reads TGTGCCAGCAGTAGCGCTAGCGGATACAATGAGCAGTTCTTC. Protein: CASSSASGYNEQFF. The chain has TRBV6-4 and TRBJ2-1; 7 bases match TRBD2. Germline CDR1 and CDR2: MRHNA and SNTAGT. This CDR3 spans 14 amino acids. V gave up 5 bases and J gave up 4 bases; unmatched junction bases: 5.

This chain connects TRBV28 to TRBJ1-4; unclear D gene. Trimming left V 7 bases short and J 0 bases short, with 12 bases between. Germline V gives CDR1 MDHEN, CDR2 SYDVKM. The CDR3 has 15 amino acids. CDR3 loop: CASTRGWATNEKLFF. The CDR3 nucleotides are TGTGCCAGCACCCGGGGATGGGCAACTAATGAAAAACTGTTTTTT.

The gene calls are TRBV11-2 and TRBJ2-2; weak D call: TRBD1 (5 bases). V lost 0 bases to trimming and J lost 5 bases, with 10 bases between them. The CDR3 has 15 amino acids. Germline CDR1 reads SGHAT; CDR2 reads FQNNGV. The CDR3 region has the DNA TGTGCCAGCAGCTTAGATCGACAGTGGACCGGGGAGCTGTTTTTT. Its translation: CASSLDRQWTGELFF. Based on the CDR3 plus reference TRBV11-2 and TRBJ2-2, the full variable domain is EAGVAQSPRYKIIEKRQSVAFWCNPISGHATLYWYQQILGQGPKLLIQFQNNGVVDDSQLPKDRFSAERLKGVDSTLKIQPAKLEDSAVYLCASSLDRQWTGELFFGEGSRLTVL.

Written as DNA, the CDR3 is TGTGCCAGTAGTATTAGCACAGATACGCAGTATTTT. As protein: CASSISTDTQYF. The chain has TRBV19 and TRBJ2-3; D is unclear. In germline, CDR1 is LNHDA, CDR2 SQIVND (reference sequence). CDR3 length: 12 amino acids. Trimming removed 3 bases at V and 0 bases at J, with 1 base between.

This sequence joins TRBV2 and TRBJ2-5, with D possibly TRBD1 on 6 matching bases. Per germline, CDR1 SNHLY and CDR2 FYNNEI. The CDR3 sequence is 10 residues long. CDR3 coding DNA: TGTTCCTCAGGGGCTGAGACCCAGTACTTC. It codes for CSSGAETQYF.

The chain uses TRBV4-2 and TRBJ2-7, with D unresolved. Germline lookup yields CDR1 LGHNA and CDR2 YNFKEQ. Deletions cut 0 bases from V and 0 bases from J, with 6 bases between. This CDR3 is built from 14 residues. Written as DNA, the CDR3 is TGTGCCAGCAGCCAAGAGAGGAACTCCTACGAGCAGTACTTC. It translates to CASSQERNSYEQYF.

This clone was found once. V and J are TRBV3-1 (or the pseudogene TRBV3-2) and TRBJ2-7, with 9 bases fitting TRBD1. Trimming cost V 6 bases and J 6 bases; bases outside gene matches: 12. The CDR3 is made up of 15 amino acids. Germline-derived CDR1 and CDR2 are LGHDT and YNNKEL (reference sequence). CDR3 DNA: TGTGCCAGCAGATCAACCGGGACAGGGTTTGGCGAGCAGTACTTC. Its translation: CASRSTGTGFGEQYF.

The chain links TRBV19 to TRBJ2-1; 10 bases match TRBD2. There are 16 residues in the CDR3. The germline gives CDR1 LNHDA, CDR2 SQIVND (reference sequence). Trimming at V came to 5 bases and at J to 6 bases, leaving 10 bases not matched to a gene. CDR3 nucleotides: TGTGCCAGTAGTCTCGGGGTAGCGGGAGGTATCAATGAGCAGTTCTTC. Translating it yields CASSLGVAGGINEQFF.

The CDR3 DNA follows: TGCGCCAGCAGCTCCGGGACTAGCGGGAGGAGAGAGCAGTACTTC. Translating it yields CASSSGTSGRREQYF. This chain joins TRBV5-1 and TRBJ2-7; 15 positions agree with TRBD2. Per germline, CDR1 SGHRS and CDR2 YFSETQ. The CDR3 extends over 15 amino acids. Germline trimming cut 3 bases from V and 7 bases from J; bases unmatched to any gene: 5.

CDR3 sequence (DNA): TGTGCCAGCAGCCAGGGACAGGGGCCCTCAGATACGCAGTATTTT. Translation gives CASSQGQGPSDTQYF. V gene TRBV9 combines with J gene TRBJ2-3; 10 bases agree with TRBD1. Trimming took 4 bases from V and 4 from J; bases not matched to a gene: 6. Germline V lookup: CDR1 SGDLS, CDR2 YYNGEE. This CDR3 is built from 15 residues.

The chain combines TRBV3-1 (or the pseudogene TRBV3-2) with TRBJ1-2, with 8 bases that match TRBD1. CDR1 is LGHDT, CDR2 YNNKEL, per germline (reference sequence). Trimming cost V 3 bases and J 6 bases; bases outside gene matches: 0. The CDR3 totals 12 residues. DNA for the CDR3: TGTGCCAGCAGCCAGGGACAGGATGGCTACACCTTC. It codes for CASSQGQDGYTF.

The J gene is TRBJ1-4, the V gene TRBV7-8; TRBD1 agrees at 7 bases. The CDR3 has 14 amino acids. Trimming removed 6 bases from V and 2 bases from J; junction bases left unmatched: 3. Germline V CDR1 and CDR2: SGHVS, FQNEAQ. This chain's CDR3 is CASRRQGTNEKLFF. The CDR3 DNA is TGTGCCAGCAGAAGACAGGGCACTAATGAAAAACTGTTTTTT.

The chain couples TRBV19 to TRBJ2-1; the D gene is possibly TRBD1 (6 bases). With 10 bases removed from V and 0 bases from J, the gap between germline ends came to 16 bases. This CDR3 has 15 amino acids. Germline assignment: CDR1 LNHDA and CDR2 SQIVND (reference sequence). CDR3 nucleotides: TGTGCCACCGACACTACAGGGAGCTCCTACAATGAGCAGTTCTTC. Translating it yields CATDTTGSSYNEQFF. Filled out from reference TRBV19 and TRBJ2-1, the complete variable domain reads DGGITQSPKYLFRKEGQNVTLSCEQNLNHDAMYWYRQDPGQGLRLIYYSQIVNDFQKGDIAEGYSVSREKKESFPLTVTSAQKNPTAFYLCATDTTGSSYNEQFFGPGTRLTVL.

This sequence joins TRBV9 and TRBJ1-1; 7 positions agree with TRBD1. CDR1 is SGDLS, CDR2 YYNGEE, per germline. This CDR3 is 14 amino acids long. V trimming: 3 bases; J trimming: 3 bases; junction bases outside the gene matches: 5. This CDR3 is CASSAAQGDTEAFF. In nucleotides, the CDR3 is TGTGCCAGCAGCGCCGCCCAGGGGGACACTGAAGCTTTCTTT.

This rearrangement joins TRBV10-3 to TRBJ1-6; TRBD1 agrees at 8 bases. The germline gives CDR1 ENHRY, CDR2 SYGVKD. V lost 3 bases and J lost 4; bases outside the gene matches: 8. The CDR3 contains 17 residues. The chain's CDR3 is CAISENRGGDYNSPLHF. The CDR3 region has the DNA TGTGCCATCAGTGAAAACAGGGGGGGGGATTATAATTCACCCCTCCACTTT.

A single count supports this clone. V and J are TRBV24-1 and TRBJ2-2, with D unclear. The V and J ends lost 2 bases and 1 base respectively, with 7 bases between them. Germline V gives CDR1 KGHDR, CDR2 SFDVKD. This CDR3 spans 15 amino acids. CDR3 loop: CATSDSVENTGELFF. The CDR3 DNA sequence: TGTGCCACCAGTGATTCGGTGGAGAACACCGGGGAGCTGTTTTTT.

This clone has just one count. J is TRBJ1-2 and V is TRBV15, with D unclear. V gave up 5 bases and J gave up 4 bases, with 8 bases separating them. CDR1 is LNHNV and CDR2 is YYDKDF in the germline V gene (reference sequence). The CDR3 totals 12 residues. The CDR3 reads CATSQEAYGYTF. CDR3 DNA: TGTGCCACCAGCCAGGAGGCCTATGGCTACACCTTC.

The chain employs TRBV7-9 and TRBJ1-1; D call uncertain. Germline CDR1 SEHNR, CDR2 FQNEAQ (reference sequence). V shed 1 base and J shed 3 bases, with 12 bases lying between them. The CDR3 consists of 15 residues. As DNA, the CDR3 is TGTGCCAGCAGCTTAGGGGCGGCCGGGGACACTGAAGCTTTCTTT. This gives the protein CASSLGAAGDTEAFF.